Listed here is a single T cell receptor (beta chain). Using a J-beta primer mix together with a sample-barcoded 5' primer, a second PCR was run for roughly 7 to 11 cycles. TCRdb used MiXCR to reprocess the 5' RACE reads, holding one entry per CDR3 protein. The sample yields roughly 1,700,000 distinct CDR3 sequences, 28% seen once. The CDR3 is made up of 12 amino acids. Germline V lookup: CDR1 SNHLY, CDR2 FYNNEI. With V trimmed by 9 bases and J by 5 bases, 6 bases remained unmatched. These data originate in a study of blood T cells in healthy people across ages. The sample consisted of blood. The sequence was obtained from a woman aged 25 to 39 in good health. The chain couples TRBV2 to TRBJ1-2; 7 bases line up with TRBD1. This chain's CDR3 is CASGETGYGYTF. Here the CDR3 DNA reads TGTGCCAGTGGTGAGACAGGGTATGGCTACACCTTC.